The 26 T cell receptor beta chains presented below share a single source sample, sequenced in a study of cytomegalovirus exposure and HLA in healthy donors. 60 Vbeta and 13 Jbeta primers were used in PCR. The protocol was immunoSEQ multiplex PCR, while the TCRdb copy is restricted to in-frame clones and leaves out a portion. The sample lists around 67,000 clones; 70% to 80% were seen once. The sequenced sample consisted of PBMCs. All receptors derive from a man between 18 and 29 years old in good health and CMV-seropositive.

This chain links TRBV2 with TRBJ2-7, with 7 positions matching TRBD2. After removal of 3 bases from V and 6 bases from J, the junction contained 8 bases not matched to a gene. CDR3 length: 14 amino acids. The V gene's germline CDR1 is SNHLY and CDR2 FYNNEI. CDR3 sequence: CASSDPAGVLEQYF. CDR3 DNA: TGTGCCAGCAGTGACCCGGCGGGAGTCCTCGAGCAGTACTTC.

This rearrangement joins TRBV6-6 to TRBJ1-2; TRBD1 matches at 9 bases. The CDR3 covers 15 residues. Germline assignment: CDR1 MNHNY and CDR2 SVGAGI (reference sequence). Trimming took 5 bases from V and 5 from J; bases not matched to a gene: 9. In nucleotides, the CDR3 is TGTGCCAGCAGTCCGGGACAGGGAAGACTATATGGCTACACCTTC. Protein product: CASSPGQGRLYGYTF.

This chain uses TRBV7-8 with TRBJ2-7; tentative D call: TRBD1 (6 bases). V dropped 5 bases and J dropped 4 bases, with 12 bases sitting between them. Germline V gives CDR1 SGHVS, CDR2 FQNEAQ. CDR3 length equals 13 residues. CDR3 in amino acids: CASSLDRLYEQYF. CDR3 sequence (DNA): TGTGCCAGCAGCCTAGACAGGTTGTACGAGCAGTACTTC.

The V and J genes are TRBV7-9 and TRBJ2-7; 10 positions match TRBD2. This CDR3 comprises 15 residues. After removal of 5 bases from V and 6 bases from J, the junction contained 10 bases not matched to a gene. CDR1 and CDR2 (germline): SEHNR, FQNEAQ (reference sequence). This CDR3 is CASSASGRAFSEQYF. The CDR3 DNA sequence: TGTGCCAGCAGCGCAAGCGGGAGGGCCTTTTCCGAGCAGTACTTC.

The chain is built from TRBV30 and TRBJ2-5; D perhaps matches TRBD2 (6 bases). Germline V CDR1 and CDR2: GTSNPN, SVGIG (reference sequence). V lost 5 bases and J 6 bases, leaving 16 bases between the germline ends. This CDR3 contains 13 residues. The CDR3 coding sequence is TGTGCCTGGTCCGGGACTCTCAAGAAGACCCAGTACTTC. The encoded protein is CAWSGTLKKTQYF.

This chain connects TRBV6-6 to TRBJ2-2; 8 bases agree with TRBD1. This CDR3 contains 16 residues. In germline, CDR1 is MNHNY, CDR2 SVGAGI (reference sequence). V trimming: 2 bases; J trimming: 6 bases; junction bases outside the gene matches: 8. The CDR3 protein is CASSYRQGAYAGELFF. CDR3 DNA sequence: TGTGCCAGCAGTTACCGCCAGGGGGCGTATGCCGGGGAGCTGTTTTTT.

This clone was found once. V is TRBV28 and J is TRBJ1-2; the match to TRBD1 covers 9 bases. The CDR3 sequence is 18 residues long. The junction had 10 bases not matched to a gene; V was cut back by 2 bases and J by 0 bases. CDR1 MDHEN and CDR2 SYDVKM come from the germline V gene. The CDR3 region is CASSLLGQGPKANYGYTF. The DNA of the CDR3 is TGTGCCAGCAGTTTACTAGGACAGGGGCCCAAAGCTAACTATGGCTACACCTTC.

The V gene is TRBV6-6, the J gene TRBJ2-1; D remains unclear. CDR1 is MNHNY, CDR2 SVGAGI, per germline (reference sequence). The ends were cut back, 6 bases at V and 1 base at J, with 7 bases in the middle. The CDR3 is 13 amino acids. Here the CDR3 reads CASRASSYNEQFF. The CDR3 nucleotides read TGTGCCAGCAGGGCCTCATCCTACAATGAGCAGTTCTTC.

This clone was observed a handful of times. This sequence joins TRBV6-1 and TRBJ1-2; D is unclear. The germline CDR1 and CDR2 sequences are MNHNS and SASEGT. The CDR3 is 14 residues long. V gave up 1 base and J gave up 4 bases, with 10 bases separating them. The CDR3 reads CASSEGGESYGYTF. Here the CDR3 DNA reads TGTGCCAGCAGTGAAGGTGGAGAAAGCTATGGCTACACCTTC.

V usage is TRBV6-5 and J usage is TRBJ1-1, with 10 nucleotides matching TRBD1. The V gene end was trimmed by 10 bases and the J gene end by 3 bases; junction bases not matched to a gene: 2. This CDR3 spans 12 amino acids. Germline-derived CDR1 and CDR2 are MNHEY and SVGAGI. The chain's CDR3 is CAIGTGDTEAFF. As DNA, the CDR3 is TGTGCCATCGGGACAGGGGACACTGAAGCTTTCTTT.

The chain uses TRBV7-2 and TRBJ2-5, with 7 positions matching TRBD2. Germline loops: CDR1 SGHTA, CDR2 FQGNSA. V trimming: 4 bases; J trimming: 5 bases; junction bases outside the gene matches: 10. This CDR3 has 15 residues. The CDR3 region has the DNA TGTGCCAGCAGCTGGGGAGGGAGGCCAAGGGAGACCCAGTACTTC. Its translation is CASSWGGRPRETQYF.

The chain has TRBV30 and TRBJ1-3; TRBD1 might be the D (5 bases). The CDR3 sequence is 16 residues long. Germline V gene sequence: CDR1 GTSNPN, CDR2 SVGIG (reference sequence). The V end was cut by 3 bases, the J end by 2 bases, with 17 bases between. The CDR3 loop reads CAWSQLEGWAGNTIYF. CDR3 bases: TGTGCCTGGAGCCAACTGGAGGGGTGGGCTGGAAACACCATATATTTT.

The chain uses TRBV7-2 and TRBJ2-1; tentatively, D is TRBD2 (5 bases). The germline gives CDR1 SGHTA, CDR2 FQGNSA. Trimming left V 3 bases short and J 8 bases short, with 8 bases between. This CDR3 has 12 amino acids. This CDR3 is CASSFLADEQFF. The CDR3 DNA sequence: TGTGCCAGCAGCTTTCTAGCCGATGAGCAGTTCTTC.

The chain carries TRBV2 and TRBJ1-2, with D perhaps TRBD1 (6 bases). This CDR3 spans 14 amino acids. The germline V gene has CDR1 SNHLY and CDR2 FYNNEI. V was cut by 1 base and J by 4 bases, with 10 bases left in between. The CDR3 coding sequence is TGTGCCAGCAGTGAAGAGGGGGTTGGCTATGGCTACACCTTC. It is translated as CASSEEGVGYGYTF.

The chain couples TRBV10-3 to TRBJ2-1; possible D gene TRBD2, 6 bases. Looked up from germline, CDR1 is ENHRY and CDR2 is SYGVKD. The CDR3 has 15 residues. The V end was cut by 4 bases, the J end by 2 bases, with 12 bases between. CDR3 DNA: TGTGCCATCAGTGGTAGGGACTCAACCTACAATGAGCAGTTCTTC. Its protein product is CAISGRDSTYNEQFF.

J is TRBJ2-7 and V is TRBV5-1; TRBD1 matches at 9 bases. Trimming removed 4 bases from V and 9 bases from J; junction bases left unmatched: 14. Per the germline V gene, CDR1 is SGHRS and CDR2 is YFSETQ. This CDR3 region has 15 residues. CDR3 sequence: CASSVDGTGMLGQYF. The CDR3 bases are TGCGCCAGCAGCGTAGACGGGACAGGGATGCTAGGGCAGTACTTC.

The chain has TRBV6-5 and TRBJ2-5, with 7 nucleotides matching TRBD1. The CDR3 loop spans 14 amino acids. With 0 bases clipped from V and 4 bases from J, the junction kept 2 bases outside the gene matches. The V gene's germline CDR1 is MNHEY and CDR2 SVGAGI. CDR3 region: CASSYSTGLETQYF. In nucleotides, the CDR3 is TGTGCCAGCAGTTACTCGACAGGGCTAGAGACCCAGTACTTC.

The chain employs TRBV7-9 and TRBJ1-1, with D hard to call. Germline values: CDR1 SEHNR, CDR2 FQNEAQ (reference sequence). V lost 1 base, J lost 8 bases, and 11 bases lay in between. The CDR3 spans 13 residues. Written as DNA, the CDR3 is TGTGCCAGCAGCTTAGTTATGGTTGAGGAAGCTTTCTTT. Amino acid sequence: CASSLVMVEEAFF.

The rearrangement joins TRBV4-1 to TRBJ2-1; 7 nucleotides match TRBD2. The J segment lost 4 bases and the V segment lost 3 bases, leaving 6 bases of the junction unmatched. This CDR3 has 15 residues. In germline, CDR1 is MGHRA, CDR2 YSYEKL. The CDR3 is CASSQVLAGYNEQFF. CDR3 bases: TGCGCCAGCAGCCAGGTCTTAGCGGGTTACAATGAGCAGTTCTTC.

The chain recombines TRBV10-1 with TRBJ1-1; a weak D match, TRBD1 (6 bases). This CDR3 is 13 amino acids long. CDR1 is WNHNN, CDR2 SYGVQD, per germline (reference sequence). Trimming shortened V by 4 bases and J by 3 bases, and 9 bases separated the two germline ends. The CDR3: CASSGQGYTEAFF. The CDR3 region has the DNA TGCGCCAGCAGTGGTCAGGGGTACACTGAAGCTTTCTTT.

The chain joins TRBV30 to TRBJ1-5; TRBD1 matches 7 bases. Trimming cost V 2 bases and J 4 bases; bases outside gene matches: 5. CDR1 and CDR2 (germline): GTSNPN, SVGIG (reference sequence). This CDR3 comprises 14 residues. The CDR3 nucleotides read TGTGCCTGGAGTACCGAGACAGGGAATCAGCCCCAGCATTTT. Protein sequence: CAWSTETGNQPQHF.

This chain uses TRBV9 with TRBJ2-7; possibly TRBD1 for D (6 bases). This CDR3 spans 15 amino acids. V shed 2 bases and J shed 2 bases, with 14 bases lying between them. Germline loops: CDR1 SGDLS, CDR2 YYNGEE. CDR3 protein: CASSVGPGVAYEQYF. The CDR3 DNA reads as TGTGCCAGCAGCGTTGGGCCAGGGGTGGCCTACGAGCAGTACTTC.

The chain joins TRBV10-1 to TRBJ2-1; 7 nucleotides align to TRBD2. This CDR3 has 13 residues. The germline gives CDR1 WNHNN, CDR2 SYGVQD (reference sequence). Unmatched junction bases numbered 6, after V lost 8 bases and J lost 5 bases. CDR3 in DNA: TGCGCCAGCCGGGCGGGGGAGGACAATGAGCAGTTCTTC. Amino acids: CASRAGEDNEQFF.

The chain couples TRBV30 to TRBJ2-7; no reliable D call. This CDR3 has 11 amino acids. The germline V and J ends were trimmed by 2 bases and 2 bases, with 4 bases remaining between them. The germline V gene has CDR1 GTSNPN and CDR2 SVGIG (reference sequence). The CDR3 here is CAWSLAYEQYF. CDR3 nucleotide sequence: TGTGCCTGGAGTCTAGCCTACGAGCAGTACTTC.

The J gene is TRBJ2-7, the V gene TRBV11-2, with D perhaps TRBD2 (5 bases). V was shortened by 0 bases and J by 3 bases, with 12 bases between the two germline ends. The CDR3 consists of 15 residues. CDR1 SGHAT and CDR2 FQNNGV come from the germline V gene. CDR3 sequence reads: CASSLDYGMGYEQYF. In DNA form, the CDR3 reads TGTGCCAGCAGCTTAGATTACGGGATGGGCTACGAGCAGTACTTC.

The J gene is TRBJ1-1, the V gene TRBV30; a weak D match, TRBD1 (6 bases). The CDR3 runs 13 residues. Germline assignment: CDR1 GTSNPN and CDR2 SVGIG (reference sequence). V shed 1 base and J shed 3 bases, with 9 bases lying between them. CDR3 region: CAWSDGTHTEAFF. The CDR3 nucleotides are TGTGCCTGGAGTGACGGGACACACACTGAAGCTTTCTTT.